What follows describes a single TCR beta chain. Which antigen it targets is not known. The record has no base qualities; no much larger clone is one base away. In the study, sorted CD4+ and CD8+ blood T cells from patients with severe aplastic anemia and from healthy subjects underwent deep sequencing of TCR repertoires. Ficoll-Paque density gradient centrifugation was used to isolate peripheral blood mononuclear cells. Before DNA was extracted, CD4+ and CD8+ T cells were sorted using either FACS or magnetic beads. V is pared back by 3 bases and J by 0 bases, with 7 bases lying between the germline termini. Spanning cysteine to phenylalanine, the CDR3 consists of 14 amino acids. Just CDR3 DNA is preserved here, 42 bases in frame from base 1. Per the germline V gene, SGDLS is the CDR1 and YYNGEE is the CDR2. The sample comes from a study of CD8+CD57+ T cells in acquired aplastic anemia listed by TCRdb under 2018. Background on the whole study: Extracted DNA from sorted CD4+ and CD8+ cells averaged around 3.5 ug, ranging from roughly 0.19 to 27.4 ug. Broader findings and caveats from the paper: Patients and healthy controls showed no significant difference in CD8+ Simpson's diversity (P=0.060). About 30 CD8+ CDR3 sequences were found in both patients and controls but appeared to be highly expressed in patients and within the immunodominant clones of the patients.

TCR beta VDJ combination and CDR3 sequence profiling used genomic DNA as the template. TCR repertoire sequencing was run on an Illumina HiSeq 2000. The published analysis was carried out like this. TRBV/TRBJ rearrangement plots, CDR3 size and DJ length profiles, and Simpson's diversity index were used to evaluate the repertoires. The most abundant DNA sequence in the deep sequencing data was taken as the immunodominant clone. CDR3 amino acid sequences were screened for sharing across subjects and compared with published repertoires and the VDJdb database. TCRdb trimmed the raw reads at Q25, called clones with MiXCR and kept productive beta chains. Rows with a matching CDR3 protein are joined into one entry that keeps the most common DNA and genes. TCRdb, not the authors, supplied the V and J calls. Present in this sample are 200,000 or so distinct CDR3 sequences, under 70% of which were seen just once. About 45% of the sample rests with the top ten.

The sequence links TRBV9 to TRBJ1-3, with the D gene call left open. The source is a human donor with severe aplastic anemia or a healthy control (not recorded which). The specimen was sorted CD4+, CD8+, or CD8+CD57+ T cells (not recorded which) from PBMCs. The DNA sequence follows: TGTGCCAGCAGCGCCGACGTCTCTGGAAACACCATATATTTT. Translated, this gives CASSADVSGNTIYF.